The sample holds a few counts of the clone carrying this T cell receptor beta chain. Its antigen remains unidentified. Isolating PBMCs gave at least 7 million of these cells per sample. CDR1 is DFQATT and CDR2 is SNEGSKA in the germline V gene (reference sequence). The CDR3 extends over 12 amino acids. Trimming removed 6 bases from V and 10 bases from J; junction bases left unmatched: 5. This record comes from a study of blood T cells in healthy people across ages. A second PCR of about 7 to 12 cycles used a sample-barcoded 5' primer and a J-beta primer mix. All cDNA molecules were each tagged by a template-switch adaptor with 12 random nucleotides. TCRdb recomputed calls from the 5' RACE reads with MiXCR, one row per CDR3 protein. The repertoire includes about 680,000 distinct CDR3 sequences, approximately 49% of them detected once, and roughly a third sits in the top ten. Study results and caveats: Versus aged donors, long-lived donors had higher diversity and more naive CD4+ cells.

The chain combines TRBV20-1 with TRBJ2-1; 11 bases match TRBD2. The TCR was taken from an older woman in good health. Sequenced input: blood. CDR3 in amino acids: CSARSSGREQFF. For the CDR3, the DNA is TGCAGTGCAAGATCTAGCGGGAGGGAGCAGTTCTTC.